This T cell receptor beta chain is drawn from a study of blood T cell repertoires in COVID-19. V lost 1 base and J lost 4; bases outside the gene matches: 10. Per the germline V gene, CDR1 is MGHRA and CDR2 is YSYEKL. This CDR3 has 18 amino acids. As handled by the study authors: Scientists estimated how many nucleated cells there were by amplifying reference gene primers. Sequenced by immunoSEQ multiplex PCR; TCRdb stores in-frame clones only, minus some. V and J calls and clone size are as listed in that table; D and trimming were resolved from the DNA. The table records 250,000 or so clones, around 90% of them present only once. This study enrolled people aged 18 to 89 from 20 to 25 US geographic areas. Self-reported history from a screening survey and questionnaire set each donor's cohort. Either two negative PCRs, clearance, or symptom resolution qualified Cohort 3 donors as recovered.

The V call is TRBV4-1, the J call TRBJ2-2; 9 bases fit TRBD2. This TCR was recovered from a woman between 50 and 59 years old who had recovered from COVID-19. Sequencing was done on a sample of PBMCs or T cells enriched from blood (not recorded which). The DNA for the CDR3 is TGCGCCAGCAGCCAAGCCTTCGCGGGAGGGCCACGCACCGGGGAGCTGTTTTTT. Translated: CASSQAFAGGPRTGELFF.